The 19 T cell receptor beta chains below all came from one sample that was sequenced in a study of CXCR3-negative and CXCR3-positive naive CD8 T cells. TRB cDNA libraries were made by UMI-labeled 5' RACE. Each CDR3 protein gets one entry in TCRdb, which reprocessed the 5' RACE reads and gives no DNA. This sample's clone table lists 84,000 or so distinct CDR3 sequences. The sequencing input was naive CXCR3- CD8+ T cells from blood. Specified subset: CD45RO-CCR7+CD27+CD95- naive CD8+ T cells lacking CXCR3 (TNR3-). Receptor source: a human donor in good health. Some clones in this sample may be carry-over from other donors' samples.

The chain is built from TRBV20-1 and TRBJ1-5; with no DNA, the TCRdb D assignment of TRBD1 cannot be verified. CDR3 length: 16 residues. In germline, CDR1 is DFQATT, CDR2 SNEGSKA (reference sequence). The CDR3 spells CSARDPGDGAGQPQHF.

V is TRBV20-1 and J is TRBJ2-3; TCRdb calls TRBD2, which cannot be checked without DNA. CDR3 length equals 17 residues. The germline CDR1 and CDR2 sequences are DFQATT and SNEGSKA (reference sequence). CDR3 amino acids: CSAWTSGRGGSADTQYF.

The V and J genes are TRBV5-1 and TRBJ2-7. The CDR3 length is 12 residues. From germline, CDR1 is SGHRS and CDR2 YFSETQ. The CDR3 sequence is CASSSGVVEQYF.

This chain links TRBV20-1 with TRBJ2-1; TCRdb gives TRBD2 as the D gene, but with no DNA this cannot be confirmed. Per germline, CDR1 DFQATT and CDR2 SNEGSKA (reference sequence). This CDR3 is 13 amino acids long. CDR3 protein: CSAQTSGSDEQFF.

The CDR3 loop reads CASSLATDYEETQYF. The chain carries TRBV12-3 or TRBV12-4 and TRBJ2-5. The CDR3 has 15 amino acids.

The CDR3 loop is CASSYSSAGGAYEQYF. The chain couples TRBV6-5 to TRBJ2-7; with no DNA, the TCRdb D assignment of TRBD2 cannot be verified. The CDR3 length is 16 residues. Germline V gene lookup returns CDR1 MNHEY and CDR2 SVGAGI.

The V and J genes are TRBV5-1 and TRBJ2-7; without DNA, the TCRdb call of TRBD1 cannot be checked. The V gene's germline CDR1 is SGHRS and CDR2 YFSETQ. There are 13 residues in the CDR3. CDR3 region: CASSLGQSYEQYF. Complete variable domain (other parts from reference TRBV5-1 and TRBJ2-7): KAGVTQTPRYLIKTRGQQVTLSCSPISGHRSVSWYQQTPGQGLQFLFEYFSETQRNKGNFPGRFSGRQFSNSRSEMNVSTLELGDSALYLCASSLGQSYEQYFGPGTRLTVT.

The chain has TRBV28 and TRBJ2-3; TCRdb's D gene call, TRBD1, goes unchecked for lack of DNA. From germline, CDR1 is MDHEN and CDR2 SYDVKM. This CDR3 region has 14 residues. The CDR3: CASSPVWPPDTQYF.

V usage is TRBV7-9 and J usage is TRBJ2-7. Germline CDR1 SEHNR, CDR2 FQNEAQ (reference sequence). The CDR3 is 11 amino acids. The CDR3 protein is CASSAVAEQYF.

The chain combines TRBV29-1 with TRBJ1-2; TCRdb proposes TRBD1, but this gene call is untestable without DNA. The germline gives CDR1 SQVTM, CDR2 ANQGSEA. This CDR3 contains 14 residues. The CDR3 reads CSVPSDRAVDGYTF.

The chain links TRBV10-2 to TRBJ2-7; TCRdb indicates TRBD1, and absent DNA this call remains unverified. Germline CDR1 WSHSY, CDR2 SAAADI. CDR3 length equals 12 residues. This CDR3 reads CASSTGSDEQYF.

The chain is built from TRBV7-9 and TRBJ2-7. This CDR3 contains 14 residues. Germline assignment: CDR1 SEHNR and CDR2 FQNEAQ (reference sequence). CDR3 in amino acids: CASSPNDGPYEQYF.

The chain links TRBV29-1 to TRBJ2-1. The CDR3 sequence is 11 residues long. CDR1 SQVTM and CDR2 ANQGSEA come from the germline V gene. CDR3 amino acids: CSARWVNEQFF.

The CDR3: CSVDIENTGELFF. The J gene is TRBJ2-2, the V gene TRBV29-1. CDR3 length: 13 residues. From germline, CDR1 is SQVTM and CDR2 ANQGSEA.

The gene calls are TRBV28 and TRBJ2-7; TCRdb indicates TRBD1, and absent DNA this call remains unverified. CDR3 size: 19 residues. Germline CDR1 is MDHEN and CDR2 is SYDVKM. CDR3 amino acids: CASSSPGQGKITTTYEQYF.

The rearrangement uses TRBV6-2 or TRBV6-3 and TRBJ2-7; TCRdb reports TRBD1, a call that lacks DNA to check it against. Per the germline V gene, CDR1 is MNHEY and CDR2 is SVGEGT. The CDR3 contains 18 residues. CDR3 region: CASSPPRDRVIDDYEQYF.

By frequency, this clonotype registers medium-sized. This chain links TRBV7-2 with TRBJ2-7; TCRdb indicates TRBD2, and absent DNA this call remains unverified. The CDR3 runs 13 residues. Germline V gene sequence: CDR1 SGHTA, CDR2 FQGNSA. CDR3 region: CASSLALAGEQYF.

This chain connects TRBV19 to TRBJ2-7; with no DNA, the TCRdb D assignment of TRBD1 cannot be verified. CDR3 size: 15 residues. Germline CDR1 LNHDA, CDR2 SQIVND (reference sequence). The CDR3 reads CASSHRTGRPYEQYF.

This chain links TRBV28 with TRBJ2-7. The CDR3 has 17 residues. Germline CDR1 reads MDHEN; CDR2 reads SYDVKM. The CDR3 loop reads CASRNLAPRLNSYEQYF.